This is a list of T cell receptor beta chains from one sample in a study of cytomegalovirus exposure and HLA in healthy donors. Clones were read by immunoSEQ multiplex PCR, and TCRdb kept only the in-frame ones, dropping some. The table shows around 110,000 clones, with around a tenth occurring only once. Sequencing was performed on PBMCs. All receptors come from a man aged 25 to 40 in good health and CMV-seronegative. Each CDR3 is given with its conserved first and last residue. A D gene is named only where the DNA matches it firmly. Size is omitted from some rows. Given values are once, few, many or a class for expanded clones.

j_gene,v_gene,abundance,d_gene,CDR3aa,CDR3nt
TRBJ2-7,TRBV27,.,.,CASSLGSLYEQYF,TGTGCCAGCAGTTTGGGCAGCCTCTACGAGCAGTACTTC
TRBJ2-4,TRBV29-1,.,TRBD2,CSVSGRAENIQYF,TGCAGCGTTAGCGGGAGGGCCGAGAACATTCAGTACTTC
TRBJ1-4,TRBV5-1,few,TRBD1,CASSLGKDRGNYGGNEKLFF,TGCGCCAGCAGCTTGGGGAAGGACAGGGGCAACTATGGGGGGAATGAAAAACTGTTTTTT
TRBJ2-7,TRBV5-6,.,TRBD2,CASSFGGSSYEQYF,TGTGCCAGCAGCTTCGGCGGGAGCTCCTACGAGCAGTACTTC
TRBJ1-1,TRBV10-1,few,TRBD1,CASSGQGWTEAFF,TGCGCCAGCAGTGGACAGGGGTGGACTGAAGCTTTCTTT
TRBJ2-3,TRBV9,few,TRBD2,CASSGSGSTDTQYF,TGTGCCAGCAGCGGTAGCGGGAGCACAGATACGCAGTATTTT
TRBJ2-3,TRBV7-8,.,TRBD2,CASSLERLAGFTDTQYF,TGTGCCAGCAGCTTAGAAAGACTAGCGGGGTTCACAGATACGCAGTATTTT
TRBJ2-7,TRBV7-9,few,TRBD1,CASSHPGGSEQYF,TGTGCCAGCAGCCACCCAGGGGGCTCCGAGCAGTACTTC
TRBJ2-7,TRBV27,.,TRBD1,CASSLAATGYEQYF,TGTGCCAGCAGTTTAGCCGCGACAGGGTACGAGCAGTACTTC
TRBJ2-7,TRBV7-9,few,TRBD2,CASSLVQGGSYEQYF,TGTGCCAGCAGCTTAGTCCAGGGAGGGTCCTACGAGCAGTACTTC
TRBJ1-2,TRBV7-2,few,TRBD1,CASSLPSGTGGSYTF,TGTGCCAGCAGCTTACCCTCCGGGACAGGGGGCAGCTACACCTTC
TRBJ2-1,TRBV7-9,few,TRBD1,CASSLQGQGMDEQFF,TGTGCCAGCAGCCTACAGGGGCAGGGGATGGATGAGCAGTTCTTC
TRBJ2-1,TRBV6-1,.,.,CASLPAGNEQFF,TGTGCCAGCCTCCCAGCGGGCAATGAGCAGTTCTTC
TRBJ1-1,TRBV7-9,.,TRBD1,CASSPGTGGYNTEAFF,TGTGCCAGCAGCCCTGGGACAGGGGGTTATAACACTGAAGCTTTCTTT
TRBJ1-4,TRBV30,few,.,CAWSTTDRTGFGNEKLFF,TGTGCCTGGAGTACTACAGACAGGACTGGGTTCGGTAATGAAAAACTGTTTTTT
TRBJ2-7,TRBV7-9,few,.,CASSPVLSSYEQYF,TGTGCCAGCAGCCCCGTACTTAGCTCCTACGAGCAGTACTTC
TRBJ2-2,TRBV6-1,few,TRBD2,CASSETSGGNTGELFF,TGTGCCAGCAGTGAAACTAGCGGGGGTAACACCGGGGAGCTGTTTTTT
TRBJ1-3,TRBV9,.,.,CASSVGTGTGNTIYF,TGTGCCAGCAGCGTAGGAACAGGGACTGGAAACACCATATATTTT
TRBJ2-7,TRBV19,.,.,CASSRSGRESYEQYF,TGTGCCAGTAGTAGATCGGGGAGAGAATCCTACGAGCAGTACTTC
TRBJ1-2,TRBV4-3,few,.,CASSQVPRNKGYTF,TGCGCCAGCAGCCAAGTTCCGCGAAATAAAGGCTACACCTTC
TRBJ2-3,TRBV6-5,.,.,CASSYFLTDTQYF,TGTGCCAGCAGTTACTTCCTCACAGATACGCAGTATTTT
TRBJ2-7,TRBV6-6,.,TRBD1,CASREGQGDVYEQYF,TGTGCCAGCAGGGAGGGACAGGGGGATGTCTACGAGCAGTACTTC
TRBJ2-1,TRBV29-1,.,TRBD2,CSATLDGRDEQFF,TGCAGCGCCACCTTAGATGGGAGGGATGAGCAGTTCTTC
TRBJ1-5,TRBV28,few,.,CASSPAGTITDQPQHF,TGTGCCAGCAGTCCCGCCGGGACTATAACAGACCAGCCCCAGCATTTT
TRBJ2-5,TRBV9,few,TRBD2,CASSVGPGGQETQYF,TGTGCCAGCAGCGTGGGTCCGGGGGGGCAAGAGACCCAGTACTTC
TRBJ2-6,TRBV6-1,few,.,CASSADRANVLTF,TGTGCCAGCAGCGCGGACAGGGCCAACGTCCTGACTTTC
TRBJ1-6,TRBV7-9,few,.,CASSFLRGTYNSPLHF,TGTGCCAGCAGCTTTCTCCGGGGAACCTATAATTCACCCCTCCACTTT
TRBJ1-1,TRBV2,.,TRBD1,CASSTGGSVDVNTEAFF,TGTGCCAGCAGTACAGGGGGCTCGGTCGATGTGAACACTGAAGCTTTCTTT
TRBJ1-1,TRBV29-1,few,TRBD1,CSVGRTGRNTEAFF,TGCAGCGTTGGGCGGACAGGGCGAAACACTGAAGCTTTCTTT
TRBJ2-7,TRBV18,few,TRBD1,CASSPGQGASYEQYF,TGTGCCAGCTCACCCGGACAGGGGGCATCCTACGAGCAGTACTTC
TRBJ2-5,TRBV13,few,TRBD2,CASSPSAGEGETQYF,TGTGCCAGCAGCCCTTCAGCGGGAGAGGGGGAGACCCAGTACTTC
TRBJ1-5,TRBV7-6,few,.,CASSLAGDQPQHF,TGTGCCAGCAGCTTAGCAGGGGATCAGCCCCAGCATTTT
TRBJ1-5,TRBV4-1,few,.,CASIRQFSNQPQHF,TGCGCCAGCATACGACAGTTTAGCAATCAGCCCCAGCATTTT
TRBJ1-1,TRBV5-5,.,.,CASSPGGQYTEAFF,TGTGCCAGCAGCCCGGGGGGACAATACACTGAAGCTTTCTTT
TRBJ2-7,TRBV7-6,few,TRBD2,CASSWTSGRQNEQYF,TGTGCCAGCAGCTGGACTAGCGGGAGACAGAACGAGCAGTACTTC
TRBJ2-7,TRBV5-8,few,TRBD2,CASSSEERENGKQYF,TGTGCCAGCAGCTCCGAGGAGCGGGAGAACGGGAAGCAGTACTTC
TRBJ1-6,TRBV9,few,.,CASSVGARFYNSPLHF,TGTGCCAGCAGCGTCGGAGCCAGATTCTATAATTCACCCCTCCACTTT
TRBJ2-3,TRBV9,.,TRBD2,CASSVWAGGDTQYF,TGTGCCAGCAGCGTATGGGCGGGGGGGGATACGCAGTATTTT
TRBJ2-7,TRBV6-5,few,.,CASTKRQSSYEQYF,TGTGCCAGCACCAAGCGCCAGTCCTCCTACGAGCAGTACTTC
TRBJ2-2,TRBV11-2,few,TRBD1,CASSLNRDRGPGELFF,TGTGCCAGCAGCTTGAACCGGGACAGGGGCCCCGGGGAGCTGTTTTTT
TRBJ2-7,TRBV21-1,few,.,CASSKRPSGVYEQYF,TGTGCCAGCAGCAAAAGGCCTAGCGGGGTCTACGAGCAGTACTTC
TRBJ1-4,TRBV28,.,.,CASIPGTSRGKLFF,TGTGCCAGCATCCCGGGAACAAGTCGAGGAAAACTGTTTTTT
TRBJ2-3,TRBV6-4,medium-sized,TRBD2,CASSELAGESDTQYF,TGTGCCAGCAGTGAATTAGCGGGGGAGTCAGATACGCAGTATTTT
TRBJ2-5,TRBV25-1,few,.,CASSESGRGDRETQYF,TGTGCCAGCAGTGAATCCGGCAGGGGTGACCGAGAGACCCAGTACTTC
TRBJ2-7,TRBV4-1,.,.,CASSQAPTPSYEQYF,TGCGCCAGCAGCCAAGCCCCGACACCCTCCTACGAGCAGTACTTC
TRBJ1-2,TRBV2,.,.,CASRRRGLNYGYTF,TGTGCCAGCAGGCGGCGGGGGCTAAACTATGGCTACACCTTC
TRBJ2-1,TRBV19,.,.,CASSIAQGYYNEQFF,TGTGCCAGTAGTATAGCTCAGGGATACTACAATGAGCAGTTCTTC
TRBJ2-1,TRBV11-3,.,TRBD1,CASSNQGAHNEQFF,TGTGCCAGCAGCAACCAGGGGGCCCACAATGAGCAGTTCTTC
TRBJ2-2,TRBV21-1,few,.,CASSKGQSYGELFF,TGTGCCAGCAGCAAAGGACAGTCATACGGGGAGCTGTTTTTT
TRBJ2-5,TRBV7-2,.,.,CASSYDRTAETQYF,TGTGCCAGCAGTTATGACAGGACGGCGGAGACCCAGTACTTC
TRBJ2-7,TRBV19,few,.,CASRGGGKQYF,TGTGCCAGTAGGGGAGGGGGAAAGCAGTACTTC
TRBJ2-2,TRBV30,few,.,CAWKRDHRGAGELFF,TGTGCCTGGAAACGGGACCATCGCGGGGCCGGGGAGCTGTTTTTT
TRBJ1-1,TRBV30,.,TRBD1,CAWSLADRGTEAFF,TGTGCCTGGAGTCTCGCGGACAGGGGGACTGAAGCTTTCTTT
TRBJ1-2,TRBV6-1,.,TRBD1,CASTRGTANYGYTF,TGTGCCAGCACCCGAGGGACAGCTAACTATGGCTACACCTTC
TRBJ2-7,TRBV19,few,TRBD2,CASSIAGTSVTYEQYF,TGTGCCAGTAGTATAGCAGGGACTAGCGTGACCTACGAGCAGTACTTC